Below are 2 T cell receptor beta chains sequenced from a single sample in a study of OX40 agonist ivuxolimab in advanced cancers. The receptor library was made with the immunoSEQ multiplex PCR assay. TCRdb took over this immuneACCESS table, retaining in-frame rearrangements with V and J assigned. Such tables are incomplete; in checked studies, under half of the missing clones stem from an unresolved V gene, and the remainder is unexplained. Within this sample are roughly 58,000 clones, with 93% of them counted one time only. 15% to 20% of the sample comes from the top ten. This specimen was CD4+ or CD8+ T cells sorted from blood, taken in a trial of the OX40 agonist ivuxolimab. The receptors were sampled from an adult with an advanced solid tumor such as melanoma, head and neck, liver or kidney cancer.

J is TRBJ2-1 and V is TRBV13; a weak D match, TRBD1 (5 bases). Per the germline V gene, CDR1 is PRHDT and CDR2 is FYEKMQ (reference sequence). Trimming pared 2 bases from V and 4 bases from J, leaving 15 bases between. The CDR3 is 16 residues long. CDR3 DNA sequence: TGTGCCAGCAGCTTACGGTCAGGGAATCGATACAATGAGCAGTTCTTC. This codes for CASSLRSGNRYNEQFF.

The V gene is TRBV11-2, the J gene TRBJ2-7, with D possibly matching TRBD2 (6 bases). In germline, CDR1 is SGHAT, CDR2 FQNNGV. The germline V and J ends were trimmed by 2 bases and 6 bases, with 17 bases remaining between them. The CDR3 has 15 amino acids. The CDR3, as DNA: TGTGCCAGCAGCTTAACAGGCGGGAACCTCGGCGAGCAGTACTTC. The encoded protein is CASSLTGGNLGEQYF.